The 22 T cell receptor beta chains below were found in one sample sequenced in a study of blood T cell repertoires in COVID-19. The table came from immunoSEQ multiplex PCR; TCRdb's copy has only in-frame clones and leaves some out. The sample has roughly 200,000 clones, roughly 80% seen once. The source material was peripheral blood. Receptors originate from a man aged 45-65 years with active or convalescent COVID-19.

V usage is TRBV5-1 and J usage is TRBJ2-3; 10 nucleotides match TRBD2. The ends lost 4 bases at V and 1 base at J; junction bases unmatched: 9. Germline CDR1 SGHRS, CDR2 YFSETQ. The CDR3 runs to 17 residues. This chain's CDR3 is CASSPRATSGGTDTQYF. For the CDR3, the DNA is TGCGCCAGCAGCCCCAGGGCCACTAGCGGGGGCACAGATACGCAGTATTTT.

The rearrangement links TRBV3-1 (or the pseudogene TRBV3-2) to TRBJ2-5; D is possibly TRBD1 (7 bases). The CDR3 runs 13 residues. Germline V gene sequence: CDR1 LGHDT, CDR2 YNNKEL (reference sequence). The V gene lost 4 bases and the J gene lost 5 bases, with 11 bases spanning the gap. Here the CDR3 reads CASSREDRETQYF. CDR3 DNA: TGTGCCAGCAGCCGGGAGGACAGGGAGACCCAGTACTTC.

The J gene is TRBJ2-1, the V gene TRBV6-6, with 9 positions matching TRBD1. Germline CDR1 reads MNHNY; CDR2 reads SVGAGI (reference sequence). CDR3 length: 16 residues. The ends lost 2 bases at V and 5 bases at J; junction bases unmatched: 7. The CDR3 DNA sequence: TGTGCCAGCAGTTACCCTACGGGACAGGGAAACAATGAGCAGTTCTTC. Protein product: CASSYPTGQGNNEQFF.

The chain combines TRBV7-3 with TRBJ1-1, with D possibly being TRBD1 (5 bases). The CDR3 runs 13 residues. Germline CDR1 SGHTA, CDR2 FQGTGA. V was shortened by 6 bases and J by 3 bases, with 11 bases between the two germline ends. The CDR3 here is CASSFTGYTEAFF. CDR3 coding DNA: TGTGCCAGCAGTTTTACAGGATACACTGAAGCTTTCTTT. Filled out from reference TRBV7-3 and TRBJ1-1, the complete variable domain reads GAGVSQTPSNKVTEKGKYVELRCDPISGHTALYWYRQSLGQGPEFLIYFQGTGAADDSGLPNDRFFAVRPEGSVSTLKIQRTERGDSAVYLCASSFTGYTEAFFGQGTRLTVV.

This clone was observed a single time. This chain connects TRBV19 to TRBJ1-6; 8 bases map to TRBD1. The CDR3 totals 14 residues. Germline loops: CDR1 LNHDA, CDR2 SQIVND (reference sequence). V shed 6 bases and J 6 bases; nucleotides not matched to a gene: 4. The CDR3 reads CASSLTGGNSPLHF. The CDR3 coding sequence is TGTGCCAGTAGCCTTACAGGGGGTAATTCACCCCTCCACTTT.

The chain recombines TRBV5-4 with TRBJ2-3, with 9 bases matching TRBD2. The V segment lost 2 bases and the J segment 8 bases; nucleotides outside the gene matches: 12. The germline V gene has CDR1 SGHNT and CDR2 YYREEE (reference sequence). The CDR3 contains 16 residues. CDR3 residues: CASSLPMGLAGSTQYF. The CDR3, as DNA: TGTGCCAGCAGCTTACCCATGGGGCTAGCGGGGAGTACGCAGTATTTT.

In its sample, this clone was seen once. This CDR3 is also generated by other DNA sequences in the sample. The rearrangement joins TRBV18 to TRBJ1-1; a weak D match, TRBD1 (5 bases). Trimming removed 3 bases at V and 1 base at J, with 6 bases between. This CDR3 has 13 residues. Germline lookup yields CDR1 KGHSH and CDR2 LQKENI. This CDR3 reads CASSPQGNTEAFF. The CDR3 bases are TGTGCCAGCTCACCCCAGGGGAACACTGAAGCTTTCTTT.

The CDR3 sequence is CASSRGVGYEQYF. The CDR3 DNA sequence: TGTGCCAGCAGCCGCGGGGTAGGTTACGAGCAGTACTTC. The chain carries TRBV7-2 and TRBJ2-7; perhaps TRBD2 as D (6 bases). Germline CDR1 SGHTA, CDR2 FQGNSA. The CDR3 has 13 residues. Deletions cut 5 bases from V and 4 bases from J, with 12 bases between.

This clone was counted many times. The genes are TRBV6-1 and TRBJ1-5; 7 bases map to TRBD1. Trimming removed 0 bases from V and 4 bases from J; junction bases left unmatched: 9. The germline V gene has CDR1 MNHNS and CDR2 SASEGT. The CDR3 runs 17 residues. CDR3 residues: CASSEAIQGRLNQPQHF. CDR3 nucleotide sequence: TGTGCCAGCAGTGAAGCTATACAGGGGAGGCTAAATCAGCCCCAGCATTTT.

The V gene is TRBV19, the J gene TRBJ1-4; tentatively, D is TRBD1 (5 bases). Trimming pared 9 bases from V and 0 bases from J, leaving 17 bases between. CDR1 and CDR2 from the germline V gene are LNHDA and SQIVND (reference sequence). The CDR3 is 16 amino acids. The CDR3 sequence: CASKQEPASTNEKLFF. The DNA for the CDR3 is TGTGCCAGCAAACAGGAACCCGCCTCAACTAATGAAAAACTGTTTTTT.

This chain's CDR3 is CASSPSNTGELFF. CDR3 nucleotide sequence: TGTGCCAGCTCACCGTCAAACACCGGGGAGCTGTTTTTT. The V and J genes are TRBV18 and TRBJ2-2, with D uncertain. V was pared by 3 bases and J by 2 bases, with 4 bases between. The CDR3 loop spans 13 amino acids. Germline assignment: CDR1 KGHSH and CDR2 LQKENI. The full variable domain, in which reference TRBV18 and TRBJ2-2 provide the parts outside the CDR3, is NAGVMQNPRHLVRRRGQEARLRCSPMKGHSHVYWYRQLPEEGLKFMVYLQKENIIDESGMPKERFSAEFPKEGPSILRIQQVVRGDSAAYFCASSPSNTGELFFGEGSRLTVL.

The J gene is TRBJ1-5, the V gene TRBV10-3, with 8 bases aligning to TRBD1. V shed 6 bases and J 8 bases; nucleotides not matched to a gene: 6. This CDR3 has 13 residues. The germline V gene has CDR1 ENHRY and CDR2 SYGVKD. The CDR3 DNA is TGTGCCATCAGCGGACAGGGTTCTGAGCCCCAGCATTTT. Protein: CAISGQGSEPQHF.

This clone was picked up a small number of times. This chain's CDR3 is CASSPTGGGTGELFF. The CDR3 nucleotides are TGTGCCAGCAGCCCAACGGGGGGCGGGACCGGGGAGCTGTTTTTT. This chain uses TRBV7-2 with TRBJ2-2; TRBD2 is a possible D gene (7 bases). The CDR3 consists of 15 residues. V was pared by 5 bases and J by 5 bases, with 15 bases between. CDR1 and CDR2 from the germline V gene are SGHTA and FQGNSA.

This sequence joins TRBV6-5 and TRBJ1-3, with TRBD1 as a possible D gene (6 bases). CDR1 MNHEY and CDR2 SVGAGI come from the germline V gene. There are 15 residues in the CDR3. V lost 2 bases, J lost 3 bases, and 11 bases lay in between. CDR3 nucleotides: TGTGCCAGCAGTTACGGGGCAGGGGTTGGAAACACCATATATTTT. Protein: CASSYGAGVGNTIYF.

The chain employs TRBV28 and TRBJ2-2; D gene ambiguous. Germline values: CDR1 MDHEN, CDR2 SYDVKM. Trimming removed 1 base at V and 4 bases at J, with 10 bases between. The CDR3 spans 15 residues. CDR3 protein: CASSLLIKSTGELFF. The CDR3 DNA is TGTGCCAGCAGTTTATTAATTAAGAGCACCGGGGAGCTGTTTTTT.

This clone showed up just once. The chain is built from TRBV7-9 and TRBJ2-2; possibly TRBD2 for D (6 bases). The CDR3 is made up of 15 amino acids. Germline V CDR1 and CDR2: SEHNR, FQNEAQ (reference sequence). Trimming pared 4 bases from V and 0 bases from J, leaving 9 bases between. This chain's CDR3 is CASSSGLPNTGELFF. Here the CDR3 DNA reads TGTGCCAGCAGCTCGGGACTCCCGAACACCGGGGAGCTGTTTTTT.

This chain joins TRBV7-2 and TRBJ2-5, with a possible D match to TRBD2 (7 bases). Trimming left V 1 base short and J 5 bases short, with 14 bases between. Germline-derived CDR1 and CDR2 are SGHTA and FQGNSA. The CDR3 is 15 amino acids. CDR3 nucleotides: TGTGCCAGCAGCTTAGGGCGGGGGCGCTGGGAGACCCAGTACTTC. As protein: CASSLGRGRWETQYF.

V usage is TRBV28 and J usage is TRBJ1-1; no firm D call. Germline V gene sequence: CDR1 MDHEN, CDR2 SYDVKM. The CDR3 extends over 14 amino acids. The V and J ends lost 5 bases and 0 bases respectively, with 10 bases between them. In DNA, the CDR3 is TGTGCCAGCAGTCGACTACACCTGAACACTGAAGCTTTCTTT. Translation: CASSRLHLNTEAFF. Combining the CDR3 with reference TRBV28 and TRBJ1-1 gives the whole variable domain DVKVTQSSRYLVKRTGEKVFLECVQDMDHENMFWYRQDPGLGLRLIYFSYDVKMKEKGDIPEGYSVSREKKERFSLILESASTNQTSMYLCASSRLHLNTEAFFGQGTRLTVV.

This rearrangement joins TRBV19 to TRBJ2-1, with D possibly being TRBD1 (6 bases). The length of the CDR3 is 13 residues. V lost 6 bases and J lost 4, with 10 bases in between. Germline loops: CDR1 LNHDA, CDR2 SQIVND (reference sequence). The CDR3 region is CASSMDRYNEQFF. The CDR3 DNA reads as TGTGCCAGTAGCATGGACAGATACAATGAGCAGTTCTTC.

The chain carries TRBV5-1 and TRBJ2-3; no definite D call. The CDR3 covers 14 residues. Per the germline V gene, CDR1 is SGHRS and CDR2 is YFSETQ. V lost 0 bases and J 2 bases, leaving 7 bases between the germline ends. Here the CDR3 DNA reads TGCGCCAGCAGCTTGGGCGTCGACACAGATACGCAGTATTTT. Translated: CASSLGVDTDTQYF.

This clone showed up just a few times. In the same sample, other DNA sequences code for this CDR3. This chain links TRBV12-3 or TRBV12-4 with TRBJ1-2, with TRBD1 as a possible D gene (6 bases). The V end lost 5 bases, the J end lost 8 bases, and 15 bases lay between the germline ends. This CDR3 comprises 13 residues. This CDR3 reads CASSPTGLGGYTF. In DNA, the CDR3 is TGTGCCAGCAGTCCTACAGGGCTAGGCGGCTACACCTTC.

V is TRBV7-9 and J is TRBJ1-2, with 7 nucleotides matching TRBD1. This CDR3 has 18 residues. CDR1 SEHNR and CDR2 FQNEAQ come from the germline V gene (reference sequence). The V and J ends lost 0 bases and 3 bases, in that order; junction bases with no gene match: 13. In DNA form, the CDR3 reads TGTGCCAGCAGCTTAGCCAGGGGATTACAGGGGTTGGACTATGGCTACACCTTC. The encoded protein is CASSLARGLQGLDYGYTF. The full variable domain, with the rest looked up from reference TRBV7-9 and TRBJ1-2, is DTGVSQNPRHKITKRGQNVTFRCDPISEHNRLYWYRQTLGQGPEFLTYFQNEAQLEKSRLLSDRFSAERPKGSFSTLEIQRTEQGDSAMYLCASSLARGLQGLDYGYTFGSGTRLTVV.